The clone carrying this T cell receptor beta chain was observed at least ten times. Its cognate antigen is unknown. This entry is derived from a study of human T cells and chemical hapten exposure. Study details: Reading of the patch tests, which applied 0.01% DPC to the upper back, occurred at 6 days. Regarding the study as a whole: Significantly more large CDR3 similarity clusters arose among expanded TCRs than among controls.

V gave up 0 bases and J gave up 6 bases, with 15 bases separating them. Germline-derived CDR1 and CDR2 are SGHTA and FQGTGA. CDR3 length equals 16 residues. Each CDR3 protein gets one entry after TCRdb re-called the RACE reads with MiXCR. The sample yields roughly 140,000 distinct CDR3 sequences, 12% seen once. The time point: patch test 2, 6 weeks after DPC sensitization. Treatment indicated: therapeutic diphenylcyclopropenone sensitization with weekly scalp DPC. Ahead of applying each patch test, blood was sampled. The genes are TRBV7-3 and TRBJ2-1; D is perhaps TRBD2 (6 bases). Specimen: whole blood, collected in connection with sensitization to the hapten diphenylcyclopropenone (DPC). The TCR was taken from a woman aged 50 to 60 with alopecia areata. Some clones in this sample may be carry-over from other donors' samples. In DNA form, the CDR3 reads TGTGCCAGCAGCTTAACGAGGGACTTGGGTTTCAATGAGCAGTTCTTC. Its protein is CASSLTRDLGFNEQFF.